These 10 T cell receptor beta chains share one sample of origin, sequenced in a study of identifying expanded T cells in peripheral blood. The assay was immunoSEQ multiplex PCR, and TCRdb's table has in-frame clones only and misses some. The sample shows approximately 110,000 clones, roughly 89% of them seen only once. The sequenced sample was blood. These receptors were collected from a person between 18 and 75 years old in good health.

The chain links TRBV5-4 to TRBJ2-6; D gene ambiguous. The CDR3 extends over 14 amino acids. V lost 3 bases to trimming and J lost 0 bases, with 4 bases between them. Looked up from germline, CDR1 is SGHNT and CDR2 is YYREEE (reference sequence). CDR3 sequence reads: CASSSFSGANVLTF. The CDR3 DNA follows: TGTGCCAGCAGCTCCTTCTCTGGGGCCAACGTCCTGACTTTC.

The chain links TRBV5-4 to TRBJ1-1, with 8 bases identical to TRBD1. V lost 7 bases, J lost 2 bases, and 7 bases stayed unmatched. Germline values: CDR1 SGHNT, CDR2 YYREEE (reference sequence). The CDR3 is made up of 14 amino acids. CDR3 loop: CASRRDRINTEAFF. CDR3 DNA: TGTGCCAGCCGCCGGGACAGGATCAACACTGAAGCTTTCTTT.

This sequence joins TRBV4-3 and TRBJ2-7; D perhaps matches TRBD1 (5 bases). CDR3 length: 14 residues. CDR1 LGHNA and CDR2 YSLEER come from the germline V gene. Trimming cost V 0 bases and J 2 bases, with 8 bases left between them. The DNA for the CDR3 is TGCGCCAGCAGCCAAGAAATCAGGGCCTACGAGCAGTACTTC. Translated, it gives CASSQEIRAYEQYF.

The chain combines TRBV28 with TRBJ2-5; D uncertain. With 5 bases removed from V and 5 bases from J, the gap between germline ends came to 15 bases. The germline gives CDR1 MDHEN, CDR2 SYDVKM. The CDR3 is 14 amino acids. Here the CDR3 DNA reads TGTGCCAGCAGTCCCGTGGGCCCTCGGGAGACCCAGTACTTC. It specifies CASSPVGPRETQYF.

The rearrangement joins TRBV7-2 to TRBJ2-7; 12 nucleotides agree with TRBD2. The CDR3 spans 15 residues. CDR1 and CDR2 from the germline V gene are SGHTA and FQGNSA. J lost 4 bases, V lost 0 bases, and 1 base had no gene match. The CDR3 sequence is CASSLAGTSGYEQYF. The CDR3 nucleotides read TGTGCCAGCAGCTTAGCTGGGACTAGCGGGTACGAGCAGTACTTC.

The chain recombines TRBV11-2 with TRBJ1-2; 9 bases match TRBD1. There are 14 residues in the CDR3. V was clipped by 2 bases and J by 4 bases; unmatched bases: 2. Germline loops: CDR1 SGHAT, CDR2 FQNNGV. The CDR3 here is CASSLSQGAYGYTF. The CDR3 DNA reads as TGTGCCAGCAGCTTATCACAGGGGGCCTATGGCTACACCTTC.

This rearrangement joins TRBV7-2 to TRBJ2-3; 8 positions match TRBD2. With 2 bases clipped from V and 3 bases from J, the junction kept 7 bases outside the gene matches. The length of the CDR3 is 16 residues. Looked up from germline, CDR1 is SGHTA and CDR2 is FQGNSA. In DNA, the CDR3 is TGTGCCAGCAGCTTACGGCGGGGGGCGGTAACAGATACGCAGTATTTT. Residues: CASSLRRGAVTDTQYF.

The V call is TRBV19, the J call TRBJ2-1; D unclear. This CDR3 is built from 13 residues. CDR1 and CDR2 (germline): LNHDA, SQIVND (reference sequence). Trimming stripped 9 bases from V and 0 bases from J, with 9 bases between. The CDR3 coding sequence is TGTGCCAGCAAGGTGAACTCCTACAATGAGCAGTTCTTC. Its protein product is CASKVNSYNEQFF.

The rearrangement links TRBV27 to TRBJ2-1; perhaps TRBD2 as D (6 bases). This CDR3 is 14 amino acids long. Looked up from germline, CDR1 is MNHEY and CDR2 is SMNVEV (reference sequence). V lost 8 bases and J 0 bases, leaving 11 bases between the germline ends. The CDR3 sequence is CASGWGDSYNEQFF. The CDR3 DNA sequence: TGTGCCAGCGGGTGGGGGGACTCCTACAATGAGCAGTTCTTC.

This clone was found once. The chain links TRBV5-1 to TRBJ2-3; unclear D gene. This CDR3 has 13 amino acids. The germline gives CDR1 SGHRS, CDR2 YFSETQ. With 0 bases removed from V and 6 bases from J, the gap between germline ends came to 8 bases. The CDR3: CASSLATEDTQYF. The CDR3 DNA reads as TGCGCCAGCAGCTTGGCCACGGAGGATACGCAGTATTTT.